This TCR beta chain came from a study of early T cells in non-severe SARS-CoV-2 infection. Study details: It was bulk RNA from unsorted whole blood that was sequenced, and the chains were unpaired.

The length of the CDR3 is 13 residues. Trimming pared 5 bases from V and 4 bases from J, leaving 11 bases between. Germline V gives CDR1 SGHVS, CDR2 FNYEAQ. Individual cDNA molecules were tagged with unique molecular identifiers, the study reported. TCRdb analysed the 5' RACE reads with MiXCR anew, one entry per CDR3 protein. The data show about 66,000 distinct CDR3 sequences, roughly an eighth seen once. A few counts support this clonotype. Its antigen is not identified. General observations from the study: Matching results from VDJdb favored anti-spike CD8 responses, leaving private and CD4 specificities undetected.

V usage is TRBV7-6 and J usage is TRBJ1-2, with D perhaps TRBD1 (5 bases). The receptor was isolated from an adult who was a healthcare worker with PCR-confirmed SARS-CoV-2 infection or an uninfected control (not recorded which). The sample was whole blood. CDR3 in amino acids: CASSPGRVYGYTF. In DNA form, the CDR3 reads TGTGCCAGCAGCCCCGGCAGGGTCTATGGCTACACCTTC.